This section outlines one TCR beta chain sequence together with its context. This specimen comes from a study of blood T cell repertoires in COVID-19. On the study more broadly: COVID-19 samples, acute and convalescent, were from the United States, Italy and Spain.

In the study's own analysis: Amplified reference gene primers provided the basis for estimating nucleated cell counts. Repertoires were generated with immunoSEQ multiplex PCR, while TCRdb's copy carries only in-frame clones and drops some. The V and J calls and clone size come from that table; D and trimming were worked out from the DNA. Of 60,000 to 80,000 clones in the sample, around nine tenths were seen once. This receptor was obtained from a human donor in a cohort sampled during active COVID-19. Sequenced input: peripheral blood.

The CDR3 sequence: CASSYAVQETQYF. Here the CDR3 DNA reads TGTGCCAGCAGCTACGCGGTACAAGAGACCCAGTACTTC. The chain employs TRBV5-6 and TRBJ2-5; D call uncertain. V lost 3 bases and J lost 2, with 8 bases in between. The CDR3 has 13 amino acids. Germline values: CDR1 SGHDT, CDR2 YYEEEE.